A selection of T cell receptor beta chains follows, all from one sample in a study of blood T cell repertoires in COVID-19. Generated by immunoSEQ multiplex PCR, the TCRdb table keeps only in-frame clones and is missing some. The sample has over 130,000 clones; more than 80% are singletons. Sequencing input: peripheral blood. Every receptor here comes from a woman of 80 years or more with acute or convalescent COVID-19. CDR3s include the opening cysteine and the closing phenylalanine or tryptophan. The order of the fields is J gene, V gene, CDR3 protein.

j_call: TRBJ1-2
v_call: TRBV5-1
cdr3_aa: CASSLNAQGNSGGYTF

j_call: TRBJ1-2
v_call: TRBV6-5
cdr3_aa: CASRKTGVGSDYTF

j_call: TRBJ1-1
v_call: TRBV7-3
cdr3_aa: CASSLLGESTEAFF

j_call: TRBJ2-1
v_call: TRBV19
cdr3_aa: CASSIQEVKFF

j_call: TRBJ1-1
v_call: TRBV30
cdr3_aa: CAWSVSGVFAEAFF

j_call: TRBJ1-5
v_call: TRBV6-1
cdr3_aa: CASSVNIYRGRDQPQHF

j_call: TRBJ1-2
v_call: TRBV6-2/TRBV6-3
cdr3_aa: CASSYRTETYGYTF

j_call: TRBJ1-3
v_call: TRBV9
cdr3_aa: CASSGRTGNTIYF

j_call: TRBJ2-7
v_call: TRBV10-3
cdr3_aa: CAISDGLAGGRSYEQYF

j_call: TRBJ2-1
v_call: TRBV3-1/TRBV3-2
cdr3_aa: CASSQRQGTSLFF

j_call: TRBJ2-1
v_call: TRBV29-1
cdr3_aa: CSVLAGNNEQFF

j_call: TRBJ2-7
v_call: TRBV4-3
cdr3_aa: CASSQDRRGAYEQYF

j_call: TRBJ1-6
v_call: TRBV11-2
cdr3_aa: CASSLKADTRSPLHF

j_call: TRBJ2-7
v_call: TRBV9
cdr3_aa: CASSGGIGQQYEQYF

j_call: TRBJ2-7
v_call: TRBV7-3
cdr3_aa: CASSLTGGGGYEQYF

j_call: TRBJ2-7
v_call: TRBV6-5
cdr3_aa: CASSYRSGTREQYF

j_call: TRBJ1-1
v_call: TRBV19
cdr3_aa: CASSILPGVGTEAFF

j_call: TRBJ1-1
v_call: TRBV20-1
cdr3_aa: CSAGSRTEAFF

j_call: TRBJ1-1
v_call: TRBV5-1
cdr3_aa: CASRAGTGNTEAFF

j_call: TRBJ2-1
v_call: TRBV18
cdr3_aa: CASSTSRAPYNEQFF

j_call: TRBJ1-2
v_call: TRBV9
cdr3_aa: CASSVTTGELWSYTF

j_call: TRBJ2-3
v_call: TRBV6-1
cdr3_aa: CASSAGLAGGYTDTQYF

j_call: TRBJ1-1
v_call: TRBV20-1
cdr3_aa: CSAPWHTEAFF

j_call: TRBJ2-5
v_call: TRBV19
cdr3_aa: CASRVTLAGGTQETQYF

j_call: TRBJ1-3
v_call: TRBV7-9
cdr3_aa: CASSFHRLYSGNTIYF

j_call: TRBJ2-7
v_call: TRBV5-1
cdr3_aa: CASRAQGAALEQYF

j_call: TRBJ2-1
v_call: TRBV2
cdr3_aa: CASRATGKSYNEQFF

j_call: TRBJ1-5
v_call: TRBV18
cdr3_aa: CASSPGEGGNQPQHF

j_call: TRBJ1-1
v_call: TRBV7-9
cdr3_aa: CASSRDILGAFF

j_call: TRBJ1-1
v_call: TRBV5-1
cdr3_aa: CASSTQGFDTEAFF

j_call: TRBJ1-5
v_call: TRBV6-5
cdr3_aa: CASSQGSGYQPQHF

j_call: TRBJ1-6
v_call: TRBV2
cdr3_aa: CASSEAGAWNSPLHF

j_call: TRBJ2-1
v_call: TRBV11-3
cdr3_aa: CASSLGAGGYNEQFF

j_call: TRBJ2-5
v_call: TRBV20-1
cdr3_aa: CSARVQETQYF

j_call: TRBJ1-4
v_call: TRBV19
cdr3_aa: CASRKVGANEKLFF

j_call: TRBJ1-4
v_call: TRBV4-2
cdr3_aa: CASSQDGPTGRNEKLFF

j_call: TRBJ2-4
v_call: TRBV13
cdr3_aa: CASSLTPTGVAKNIQYF

j_call: TRBJ2-3
v_call: TRBV24-1
cdr3_aa: CATSDRVLDTQYF

j_call: TRBJ1-2
v_call: TRBV27
cdr3_aa: CASSLAQGGGYTF

j_call: TRBJ2-1
v_call: TRBV25-1
cdr3_aa: CASSEAGGVYNEQFF

j_call: TRBJ1-5
v_call: TRBV27
cdr3_aa: CASSRGSGGNQPQHF

j_call: TRBJ1-1
v_call: TRBV7-3
cdr3_aa: CASSLTGGIGTEAFF

j_call: TRBJ2-1
v_call: TRBV7-3
cdr3_aa: CASSLTASNEQFF

j_call: TRBJ1-1
v_call: TRBV5-4
cdr3_aa: CASSPQTGTVVGTEAFF

j_call: TRBJ1-2
v_call: TRBV29-1
cdr3_aa: CSVRKGDYGYTF

j_call: TRBJ1-6
v_call: TRBV19
cdr3_aa: CASSTGQAFNSPLHF

j_call: TRBJ2-5
v_call: TRBV2
cdr3_aa: CASSEAHVQGETQYF

j_call: TRBJ1-6
v_call: TRBV18
cdr3_aa: CASSPDRGYNSPLHF

j_call: TRBJ1-5
v_call: TRBV18
cdr3_aa: CASSPGGQSVGNQPQHF

j_call: TRBJ1-4
v_call: TRBV28
cdr3_aa: CASSLSGTNEKLFF

j_call: TRBJ2-7
v_call: TRBV3-1/TRBV3-2
cdr3_aa: CASSQEGGYYEQYF

j_call: TRBJ1-2
v_call: TRBV7-2
cdr3_aa: CASSLTRQENYGYTF